A selection of T cell receptor beta chains follows, all from one sample in a study of tumor and adjacent non-tumor tissue in lung cancer. MiXCR, applied by TCRdb to the multiplex PCR reads, yields one record per CDR3 protein. Seen here are 85,000 or so distinct CDR3 sequences, roughly three quarters observed once, and the top ten hold less than 25%. Sequenced sample: distant non-tumor lung tissue. These TCRs come from a woman aged 45-60 years with non-small cell lung cancer. Each CDR3 is given with its conserved first and last residue. Each record gives: J gene, V gene, CDR3 length, clone size, D gene, CDR3 DNA, CDR3 protein. D genes are given only for firm matches. Size values are once, few and many counts, or a class for expanded clones, and some rows have none.

j_gene: TRBJ2-7
v_gene: TRBV5-1
len: 15
abundance: .
d_gene: .
CDR3nt: TGCGCCAGCAGTGAGAACCCGGGAAGCTCCTACGAGCAGCAGTTC
CDR3aa: CASSENPGSSYEQQF

j_gene: TRBJ1-2
v_gene: TRBV20-1
len: 11
abundance: few
d_gene: TRBD1
CDR3nt: TGCAGTATGGACAGGGACTATGGCTACACCTTC
CDR3aa: CSMDRDYGYTF

j_gene: TRBJ2-7
v_gene: TRBV11-1
len: 17
abundance: .
d_gene: .
CDR3nt: TGCGCCAGCAGCTCGGAAAATCCGGGGGCTCACTCCTGCGAGCAGTACTTC
CDR3aa: CASSSENPGAHSCEQYF

j_gene: TRBJ2-1
v_gene: TRBV5-1
len: 15
abundance: .
d_gene: TRBD2
CDR3nt: TGCGCCAACAACTTGAGACTAGCGGCGTACAATGAGCAGTTCTTC
CDR3aa: CANNLRLAAYNEQFF

j_gene: TRBJ2-7
v_gene: TRBV11-2
len: 14
abundance: .
d_gene: .
CDR3nt: TGTGCAAGCAGCTTAGCCCAGGTTGATTACGAGCGGTACTTC
CDR3aa: CASSLAQVDYERYF

j_gene: TRBJ2-7
v_gene: TRBV6-1
len: 15
abundance: .
d_gene: .
CDR3nt: TGTGCCAGCAGTGCCCCAGTTAGCTGGATTTACGAGCAGTACTTC
CDR3aa: CASSAPVSWIYEQYF

j_gene: TRBJ1-1
v_gene: TRBV4-1
len: 15
abundance: .
d_gene: .
CDR3nt: TGCGCCAGCAGCCACGTAGACAGATGGATGACTGAAGCTTTCTTT
CDR3aa: CASSHVDRWMTEAFF

j_gene: TRBJ2-5
v_gene: TRBV6-2/TRBV6-3
len: 14
abundance: .
d_gene: .
CDR3nt: TGTGCCAGTAGAGAGCCGGGACGGGAAGAGACCCAGTACTTC
CDR3aa: CASREPGREETQYF

j_gene: TRBJ1-5
v_gene: TRBV4-1
len: 15
abundance: few
d_gene: .
CDR3nt: TGCGCCAGCAGCCAAGTGGTTTATAGCAATCAGCCCCGGCATTTT
CDR3aa: CASSQVVYSNQPRHF

j_gene: TRBJ2-5
v_gene: TRBV29-1
len: 12
abundance: .
d_gene: .
CDR3nt: TGCAGTGTTGGTCGGGAAGAAGAGACCCAGAACTTC
CDR3aa: CSVGREEETQNF

j_gene: TRBJ2-1
v_gene: TRBV4-1
len: 15
abundance: .
d_gene: .
CDR3nt: TGCGCCAGTAGCCAAGTTATCGGTAGCGTCAATGATCAGTTCTTC
CDR3aa: CASSQVIGSVNDQFF

j_gene: TRBJ2-3
v_gene: TRBV4-1
len: 21
abundance: .
d_gene: TRBD2
CDR3nt: TGCGCCATCAGCCAAGGCTACCTAGCGGGAGGGCCCACCGTACCGCCAGATACGCGGTATTTT
CDR3aa: CAISQGYLAGGPTVPPDTRYF

j_gene: TRBJ1-3
v_gene: TRBV12-3/TRBV12-4
len: 15
abundance: .
d_gene: .
CDR3nt: TGTGCCAGCTGCGGGGGCTCGTACTCTGGAAACGCCATATATTTT
CDR3aa: CASCGGSYSGNAIYF

j_gene: TRBJ2-1
v_gene: TRBV30
len: 14
abundance: .
d_gene: TRBD2
CDR3nt: TGTGCCGGGGGGGAAGCGGGAGACGTCAATGAGCACTTCTTC
CDR3aa: CAGGEAGDVNEHFF

j_gene: TRBJ2-7
v_gene: TRBV25-1
len: 15
abundance: many
d_gene: TRBD1
CDR3nt: TGTGCCAGCAGTGATCTTGGGACAGGGGTGTACGAGCAGTACTTC
CDR3aa: CASSDLGTGVYEQYF

j_gene: TRBJ1-1
v_gene: TRBV6-5
len: 14
abundance: .
d_gene: TRBD1
CDR3nt: TGTGCCTGTCGGGAGGGACAGATGAACACCGAAGCTTTCTTT
CDR3aa: CACREGQMNTEAFF

j_gene: TRBJ2-2
v_gene: TRBV5-6
len: 17
abundance: .
d_gene: TRBD1
CDR3nt: TGCGCCAGCAGCCTGGACTCGGGACAGGGGAGAACCGGGGAGCTGTTTTTT
CDR3aa: CASSLDSGQGRTGELFF

j_gene: TRBJ2-7
v_gene: TRBV4-2
len: 15
abundance: .
d_gene: TRBD1
CDR3nt: TGTGCCAGCAGCCAATACCTGACAGGGATCTATGAGCAGTACTTC
CDR3aa: CASSQYLTGIYEQYF

j_gene: TRBJ2-3
v_gene: TRBV6-1
len: 13
abundance: .
d_gene: .
CDR3nt: TGTGCCAGGAGTGTTTCAGGGGCAGATACGCAGTATTTT
CDR3aa: CARSVSGADTQYF

j_gene: TRBJ2-5
v_gene: TRBV20-1
len: 19
abundance: .
d_gene: TRBD2
CDR3nt: TGCAGTTCTCGATCTGGACTAGCGGGAGATGGGGGTGGCGGGAAGACCCAGTACTTC
CDR3aa: CSSRSGLAGDGGGGKTQYF

j_gene: TRBJ2-2
v_gene: TRBV29-1
len: 13
abundance: .
d_gene: TRBD2
CDR3nt: TGCAGTTCGAGGACTAGCGGCACCGGGGTACTGTTTTTT
CDR3aa: CSSRTSGTGVLFF

j_gene: TRBJ2-7
v_gene: TRBV14
len: 11
abundance: once
d_gene: .
CDR3nt: TGTGCCAGCAGCCAAAGCGGAATACGCTACTTC
CDR3aa: CASSQSGIRYF

j_gene: TRBJ2-1
v_gene: TRBV10-3
len: 16
abundance: few
d_gene: .
CDR3nt: TGTGCCATCAAAGGTGGGGCACTAGCAGAAGGCAATGGGCAGTTCTTC
CDR3aa: CAIKGGALAEGNGQFF

j_gene: TRBJ2-7
v_gene: TRBV6-5
len: 15
abundance: .
d_gene: TRBD2
CDR3nt: TGTGCCAGTAGTCTGACTAGCGGGCGATCCTACGAGCAGTACTTC
CDR3aa: CASSLTSGRSYEQYF

j_gene: TRBJ2-3
v_gene: TRBV10-1
len: 14
abundance: medium-sized
d_gene: .
CDR3nt: TGCGCCAGCAGTGAGGCGGGGAACACAGATACGCAGTATTTT
CDR3aa: CASSEAGNTDTQYF

j_gene: TRBJ2-1
v_gene: TRBV6-5
len: 12
abundance: once
d_gene: .
CDR3nt: TGTGCGAGCAGTCGGACAAGATTTGATCAGTTCTTC
CDR3aa: CASSRTRFDQFF

j_gene: TRBJ2-1
v_gene: TRBV29-1
len: 16
abundance: .
d_gene: TRBD2
CDR3nt: TGCAGCGTTGAAGATGGGAGGGGACGAGGAAACAACGAGCAGTTCTTC
CDR3aa: CSVEDGRGRGNNEQFF

j_gene: TRBJ2-7
v_gene: TRBV6-1
len: 13
abundance: .
d_gene: .
CDR3nt: TGTGCCAGCTTGGCATCGAGTTCCTACGAGCAGTACTTC
CDR3aa: CASLASSSYEQYF

j_gene: TRBJ2-4
v_gene: TRBV4-2
len: 17
abundance: once
d_gene: TRBD1
CDR3nt: TGTGCCAGCAGCCTAAATTCAGGGGGCGCGGATCAAAACATTCAGTACTTT
CDR3aa: CASSLNSGGADQNIQYF

j_gene: TRBJ2-3
v_gene: TRBV15
len: 14
abundance: many
d_gene: .
CDR3nt: TGTGCCACGGAAGGCCAACCCAACACAGATACGCAGTATTTT
CDR3aa: CATEGQPNTDTQYF

j_gene: TRBJ1-1
v_gene: TRBV14
len: 16
abundance: .
d_gene: .
CDR3nt: TGTGCCAGCAGCCATCGGACGGGGGTAGGGCACACTGAAGCTTTCTTT
CDR3aa: CASSHRTGVGHTEAFF

j_gene: TRBJ1-1
v_gene: TRBV4-1
len: 13
abundance: .
d_gene: .
CDR3nt: TGCGCCAGCGGGAGGGCGACAACCACTGAAACTTTCTTT
CDR3aa: CASGRATTTETFF

j_gene: TRBJ2-7
v_gene: TRBV10-3
len: 12
abundance: .
d_gene: .
CDR3nt: TGTGTCATCAGTCTGGAATCCTACAAGCAGTACTTC
CDR3aa: CVISLESYKQYF

j_gene: TRBJ2-5
v_gene: TRBV20-1
len: 13
abundance: many
d_gene: TRBD2
CDR3nt: TGCAGTGCCCCGACTAGCGGCCAAGAGACCCAGTACTTC
CDR3aa: CSAPTSGQETQYF

j_gene: TRBJ2-7
v_gene: TRBV6-6
len: 14
abundance: .
d_gene: .
CDR3nt: TGTGCTGGCTGTTCCCGGGACAAAACCTACGAGCAGTACTTC
CDR3aa: CAGCSRDKTYEQYF

j_gene: TRBJ1-5
v_gene: TRBV29-1
len: 13
abundance: .
d_gene: TRBD1
CDR3nt: TGCAGCACCATCTTACAGGGGGGGCAGCCCCAGCATTTT
CDR3aa: CSTILQGGQPQHF

j_gene: TRBJ1-3
v_gene: TRBV11-2
len: 15
abundance: .
d_gene: TRBD1
CDR3nt: TGTGCCAGCAGCCTCTCGACAGGGACTGGAAACACCATATATTTT
CDR3aa: CASSLSTGTGNTIYF

j_gene: TRBJ2-7
v_gene: TRBV11-2
len: 13
abundance: medium-sized
d_gene: TRBD2
CDR3nt: TGTGCCAGCAGGCCGACTAGCGGCTACGAGCAGTACTTC
CDR3aa: CASRPTSGYEQYF

j_gene: TRBJ2-3
v_gene: TRBV29-1
len: 13
abundance: .
d_gene: .
CDR3nt: TGCAGCGTTAAGCAGGGTAGCACAGATGTGCAGTATTTT
CDR3aa: CSVKQGSTDVQYF

j_gene: TRBJ2-3
v_gene: TRBV29-1
len: 15
abundance: .
d_gene: .
CDR3nt: TGCAGCGTTGAAGTTAAGCACAGAGGAACAGATACGCAGTATTTT
CDR3aa: CSVEVKHRGTDTQYF

j_gene: TRBJ2-2
v_gene: TRBV6-4
len: 13
abundance: many
d_gene: .
CDR3nt: TGTGCCAGCAGTTCACAAACAACCGGGGAGCTGTTTTTT
CDR3aa: CASSSQTTGELFF

j_gene: TRBJ1-1
v_gene: TRBV20-1
len: 15
abundance: few
d_gene: .
CDR3nt: TGCAGTGCTTGGGCGGGGGAGCGGAAGAACACTGAAGCTTTCTTT
CDR3aa: CSAWAGERKNTEAFF

j_gene: TRBJ1-5
v_gene: TRBV6-1
len: 13
abundance: many
d_gene: .
CDR3nt: TGTGCCAGCAAGGTGGATAGCAATCAGCCCCAGCATTTT
CDR3aa: CASKVDSNQPQHF

j_gene: TRBJ1-5
v_gene: TRBV28
len: 12
abundance: .
d_gene: .
CDR3nt: TGTGCCAGCACTTCCGGGATCCAGCCCCATCATTTT
CDR3aa: CASTSGIQPHHF